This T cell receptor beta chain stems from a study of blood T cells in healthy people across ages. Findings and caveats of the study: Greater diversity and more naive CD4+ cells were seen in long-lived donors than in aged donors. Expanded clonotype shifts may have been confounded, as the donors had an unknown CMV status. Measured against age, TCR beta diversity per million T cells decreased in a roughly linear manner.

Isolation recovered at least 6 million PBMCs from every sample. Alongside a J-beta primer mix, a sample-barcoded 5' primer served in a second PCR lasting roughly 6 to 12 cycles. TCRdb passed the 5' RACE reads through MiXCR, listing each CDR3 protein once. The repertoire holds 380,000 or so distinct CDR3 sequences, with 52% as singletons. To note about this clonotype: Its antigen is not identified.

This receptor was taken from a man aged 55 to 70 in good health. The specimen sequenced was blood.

The CDR3 DNA reads as TGTGCCATCAGTGAAGTCCGGGAAGAGACCCAGTACTTC. Translation gives CAISEVREETQYF. The chain employs TRBV10-3 and TRBJ2-4, with D hard to call. The end of the DNA aligns better with TRBJ2-5, so the J call may be wrong. Germline assignment: CDR1 ENHRY and CDR2 SYGVKD. The CDR3 sequence is 13 residues long.